Shown below are 19 T cell receptor beta chains from a single sample sequenced in a study of shared T cell receptors in the human thymus. The repertoire was sequenced with immunoSEQ multiplex PCR; TCRdb's copy has only in-frame clones and lacks some. Counted here are hundreds of thousands of clones, 80% to 90% occurring once; the ten biggest clones make up under 0.01%. The same data also contributed to another study, on human thymus T cells.

Sequenced material: thymocytes. Receptor source: a boy younger than two with a congenital heart defect.

This chain links TRBV6-6 with TRBJ2-3; 7 bases are a match to TRBD1. Germline V lookup: CDR1 MNHNY, CDR2 SVGAGI (reference sequence). There are 15 residues in the CDR3. The V gene end was trimmed by 2 bases and the J gene end by 3 bases; junction bases not matched to a gene: 5. The chain's CDR3 is CASSYETGKTDTQYF. In nucleotides, the CDR3 is TGTGCCAGCAGTTACGAGACAGGGAAGACAGATACGCAGTATTTT.

V is TRBV14 and J is TRBJ1-1, with TRBD1 matching 8 bases. This CDR3 spans 18 amino acids. V lost 4 bases to trimming and J lost 0 bases; unmatched junction nucleotides: 13. Germline V gene data show CDR1 as SGHDN and CDR2 as FVKESK. CDR3 loop: CASSPTGPGQAMNTEAFF. The CDR3 nucleotides are TGTGCCAGCAGCCCCACGGGCCCGGGACAGGCAATGAACACTGAAGCTTTCTTT.

V usage is TRBV4-3 and J usage is TRBJ1-2; 10 bases agree with TRBD1. V trimming: 1 base; J trimming: 0 bases; junction bases outside the gene matches: 17. This CDR3 has 21 residues. From germline, CDR1 is LGHNA and CDR2 YSLEER. The CDR3, as DNA: TGCGCCAGCAGCCAAGGATTCGGGACAGGGGAAAGTTTTTTAGCTAACTATGGCTACACCTTC. It specifies CASSQGFGTGESFLANYGYTF.

The chain joins TRBV5-1 to TRBJ1-1; D is unresolved. CDR3 size: 10 residues. The germline V gene encodes CDR1 SGHRS and CDR2 YFSETQ. V was trimmed by 3 bases and J by 10 bases, leaving 7 bases between them. The CDR3 DNA is TGCGCCAGCAGCTCCCCAATAGCTTTCTTT. As protein: CASSSPIAFF.

V gene TRBV6-1 combines with J gene TRBJ1-2; no definite D call. The ends were cut back, 6 bases at V and 8 bases at J, with 19 bases in the middle. The V gene's germline CDR1 is MNHNS and CDR2 SASEGT. The CDR3 loop spans 14 amino acids. The CDR3 spells CASRHTVGASGYTF. CDR3 DNA: TGTGCCAGCAGGCACACAGTTGGTGCCTCGGGCTACACCTTC.

The chain is built from TRBV27 and TRBJ2-5, with D hard to call. V dropped 6 bases and J dropped 1 base, with 12 bases sitting between them. The CDR3 extends over 14 amino acids. Germline V gene lookup returns CDR1 MNHEY and CDR2 SMNVEV (reference sequence). CDR3 region: CASSPRLGQETQYF. CDR3 coding DNA: TGTGCCAGCAGCCCTAGGCTAGGCCAAGAGACCCAGTACTTC.

About this clone: One junction end does not reproduce the germline sequence, and a read error may be involved. This rearrangement joins TRBV15 to TRBJ1-3, with a weak D call TRBD1 (5 bases). The CDR3 is 17 amino acids. The germline V gene has CDR1 LNHNV and CDR2 YYDKDF (reference sequence). CDR3 residues: CATSRSYRIYSGSTIYF. In DNA form, the CDR3 reads TGTGCCACCAGCAGGTCATACAGGATTTACTCTGGAAGCACCATATATTTT.

This chain uses TRBV9 with TRBJ2-2, with TRBD2 identical over 11 bases. The CDR3 has 17 residues. Trimming removed 3 bases from V and 4 bases from J; junction bases left unmatched: 8. Germline V gives CDR1 SGDLS, CDR2 YYNGEE. The CDR3 sequence is CASSGGTSGSFTGELFF. DNA of the CDR3: TGTGCCAGCAGCGGGGGAACTAGCGGGAGTTTCACCGGGGAGCTGTTTTTT.

This clone was picked up a small number of times. The V and J genes are TRBV5-4 and TRBJ2-7; possible D gene TRBD1, 6 bases. Germline CDR1 and CDR2: SGHNT and YYREEE (reference sequence). The CDR3 totals 14 residues. V lost 4 bases to trimming and J lost 1 base, with 12 bases between them. For the CDR3, the DNA is TGTGCCAGCAGCATCAAGACAGGATCCTACGAGCAGTACTTC. Translating gives CASSIKTGSYEQYF.

The rearrangement joins TRBV7-9 to TRBJ2-3; a possible D gene is TRBD2 (7 bases). In germline, CDR1 is SEHNR, CDR2 FQNEAQ (reference sequence). The CDR3 totals 15 residues. V gave up 5 bases and J gave up 2 bases, with 14 bases separating them. The CDR3 DNA reads as TGTGCCAGCAGCCCAGCAGGGGACTACACAGATACGCAGTATTTT. Encoded protein: CASSPAGDYTDTQYF.

The gene calls are TRBV28 and TRBJ1-6, with D uncertain. This CDR3 comprises 15 residues. V lost 7 bases and J 8 bases, leaving 18 bases between the germline ends. Germline assignment: CDR1 MDHEN and CDR2 SYDVKM. The CDR3 protein is CASKEDPRWDSPLHF. The DNA for the CDR3 is TGTGCCAGCAAGGAGGATCCGAGGTGGGATTCACCCCTCCACTTT.

The sample holds a few counts of this clone. This rearrangement joins TRBV18 to TRBJ1-1; D is unclear. The germline V and J ends were trimmed by 2 bases and 0 bases, with 7 bases remaining between them. The CDR3 covers 14 residues. The germline V gene has CDR1 KGHSH and CDR2 LQKENI. CDR3: CASSPSGLNTEAFF. Written as DNA, the CDR3 is TGTGCCAGCTCACCATCAGGTCTGAACACTGAAGCTTTCTTT.

The V gene is TRBV10-3, the J gene TRBJ2-7; the D gene is possibly TRBD2 (6 bases). Germline V lookup: CDR1 ENHRY, CDR2 SYGVKD. This CDR3 region has 14 residues. The V end was cut by 6 bases, the J end by 5 bases, with 17 bases between. CDR3 protein: CAIRDGAGRHEQYF. CDR3 DNA: TGTGCCATCAGGGACGGCGCGGGACGGCACGAGCAGTACTTC.

This chain uses TRBV6-6 with TRBJ2-1, with D possibly TRBD2 on 5 matching bases. Germline assignment: CDR1 MNHNY and CDR2 SVGAGI (reference sequence). Between the trimmed V and J ends, which lost 7 bases and 6 bases, there was a span of 22 bases. The CDR3 contains 16 residues. The CDR3 coding sequence is TGTGCCAGCACCCAAAGGGCAAGCGGTCGGCGCAATGAGCAGTTCTTC. Translated: CASTQRASGRRNEQFF.

The chain joins TRBV4-3 to TRBJ2-3; 14 bases line up with TRBD2. Germline lookup yields CDR1 LGHNA and CDR2 YSLEER. Trimming at V came to 0 bases and at J to 5 bases, leaving 13 bases not matched to a gene. CDR3 size: 20 residues. CDR3 DNA sequence: TGCGCCAGCAGCCAAGAGACTAGCGGGAGGGAACGTAAGGCCGTAGATACGCAGTATTTT. It encodes CASSQETSGRERKAVDTQYF.

The V and J genes are TRBV9 and TRBJ2-3; 7 nucleotides line up with TRBD2. CDR3 size: 16 residues. The junction had 10 bases not matched to a gene; V was cut back by 4 bases and J by 2 bases. Germline V gene sequence: CDR1 SGDLS, CDR2 YYNGEE. The CDR3 bases are TGTGCCAGCAGCACTAGTGGGAGGGGAGTCACAGATACGCAGTATTTT. It is translated as CASSTSGRGVTDTQYF.

This sequence joins TRBV7-6 and TRBJ2-2; 11 bases are shared with TRBD1. The CDR3 runs to 16 residues. V lost 4 bases to trimming and J lost 4 bases; unmatched junction nucleotides: 5. The V gene's germline CDR1 is SGHVS and CDR2 FNYEAQ. The CDR3 spells CASSYRDRGFTGELFF. CDR3 nucleotide sequence: TGTGCCAGCAGCTATCGGGACAGGGGGTTCACCGGGGAGCTGTTTTTT. The whole variable domain, remainder taken from reference TRBV7-6 and TRBJ2-2, is GAGVSQSPRYKVTKRGQDVALRCDPISGHVSLYWYRQALGQGPEFLTYFNYEAQQDKSGLPNDRFSAERPEGSISTLTIQRTEQRDSAMYRCASSYRDRGFTGELFFGEGSRLTVL.

The chain carries TRBV4-3 and TRBJ2-1; 8 nucleotides align to TRBD2. Looked up from germline, CDR1 is LGHNA and CDR2 is YSLEER. The CDR3 totals 21 residues. The V segment lost 3 bases and the J segment 4 bases; nucleotides outside the gene matches: 23. CDR3 in amino acids: CASSQVFRQSGSASGYNEQFF. The CDR3 DNA reads TGCGCCAGCAGCCAGGTTTTTCGCCAAAGCGGGAGTGCTTCGGGATACAATGAGCAGTTCTTC.

The rearrangement links TRBV4-1 to TRBJ2-3; no clear D. Germline V gives CDR1 MGHRA, CDR2 YSYEKL. The CDR3 runs 11 residues. The V gene lost 1 base and the J gene lost 7 bases, with 3 bases spanning the gap. This CDR3 is CASSQANTQYF. CDR3 bases: TGCGCCAGCAGCCAAGCAAATACGCAGTATTTT.